These T cell receptor beta chains were read from a single sample in a study of metastatic and nonmetastatic thyroid tumors. MiXCR re-clonotyped the PCR reads for TCRdb. The profile shows about 39,000 clones, approximately 19% of them singletons. Sequencing input: blood. The source of these receptors is a female donor with papillary thyroid cancer or a benign thyroid nodule (not recorded which). Some clones in this sample may be carry-over from other donors' samples. Both conserved end residues are part of each CDR3. D genes are given only for firm matches. Size values are once, few and many counts, or a class for expanded clones, and some rows have none.

TRBJ2-7,NA,NA,TRBV10-3,CAISETGVCEQYF,TGTGCCATCAGTGAGACAGGTGTCTGCGAGCAGTACTTC
TRBJ2-7,NA,NA,TRBV20-1,CSALSQAYEQYF,TGCAGTGCCCTCTCACAGGCCTACGAGCAGTACTTC
TRBJ2-7,NA,many,TRBV2,CAAGSGGIRDEQYF,TGTGCCGCCGGTTCTGGAGGGATAAGGGACGAGCAGTACTTC
TRBJ2-5,NA,few,TRBV5-6,CASSYSGGVRETQYF,TGTGCCAGCAGCTACTCCGGTGGGGTTCGAGAGACCCAGTACTTC
TRBJ2-1,TRBD2,many,TRBV5-4,CASSSGLAGVVYEQFF,TGTGCCAGCAGCTCTGGACTAGCGGGAGTGGTCTATGAGCAGTTCTTC
TRBJ2-3,NA,few,TRBV24-1,CATSETAETGTDTQYF,TGTGCCACCAGTGAGACCGCGGAGACTGGCACAGATACGCAGTATTTT
TRBJ1-1,NA,NA,TRBV19,CASTYPVCGNTEAFF,TGTGCCAGTACGTACCCGGTGTGCGGAAACACTGAAGCTTTCTTT
TRBJ2-1,NA,NA,TRBV6-2/TRBV6-3,CASSYVDFAYNEQFF,TGTGCCAGCAGTTACGTGGACTTCGCGTACAATGAGCAGTTCTTC
TRBJ1-1,NA,NA,TRBV7-9,CASSPGSSGEAFF,TGTGCCAGCAGCCCAGGGTCGAGCGGTGAAGCTTTCTTT
TRBJ2-1,TRBD2,many,TRBV24-1,CATSGEGWLAGDNEQFF,TGTGCCACCAGTGGAGAGGGTTGGCTAGCGGGAGACAATGAGCAGTTCTTC
TRBJ2-5,NA,many,TRBV9,CASSVAGILQETQYF,TGTGCCAGCAGCGTCGCGGGCATCCTCCAAGAGACCCAGTACTTC
TRBJ1-6,NA,many,TRBV2,CASSDRGGGAISPLHF,TGTGCCAGCAGTGATCGGGGGGGTGGGGCCATTTCACCCCTCCACTTT
TRBJ2-7,TRBD1,NA,TRBV20-1,CSARGWRSGTADSYEQYF,TGCAGTGCTAGAGGGTGGAGGTCCGGGACAGCGGACTCCTACGAGCAGTACTTC
TRBJ1-1,TRBD1,NA,TRBV12-3/TRBV12-4,CATSPGQGARLTEAFF,TGTGCCACCAGTCCCGGACAGGGGGCGCGTTTAACTGAAGCTTTCTTT
TRBJ2-1,TRBD2,NA,TRBV19,CASSPGLAGGPDEQFF,TGTGCCAGTAGTCCGGGGCTAGCGGGGGGGCCTGATGAGCAGTTCTTC
TRBJ2-5,TRBD1,NA,TRBV27,CASRRTGVCETQYF,TGTGCCAGCAGGAGGACAGGGGTATGTGAGACCCAGTACTTC
TRBJ2-5,NA,NA,TRBV5-1,CASSLSGGYSETQYF,TGCGCCAGCAGCTTGTCCGGGGGATATAGTGAGACCCAGTACTTC
TRBJ2-2,NA,NA,TRBV5-4,CASSLDGQNTGELFF,TGTGCCAGCAGCCTGGACGGGCAAAACACCGGGGAGCTGTTTTTT
TRBJ2-1,NA,medium-sized,TRBV6-5,CASSYSWANNEQFF,TGTGCCAGCAGTTACTCGTGGGCTAACAATGAGCAGTTCTTC
TRBJ1-2,NA,many,TRBV20-1,CSAREERYLYGYTF,TGCAGTGCGAGAGAAGAGAGGTACCTCTATGGCTACACCTTC
TRBJ1-3,NA,NA,TRBV20-1,CSASPGGNIIYF,TGCAGTGCTAGCCCGGGGGGAAACATCATATATTTT
TRBJ2-5,TRBD2,few,TRBV5-1,CASSNSSGRHRETQCF,TGCGCCAGCAGCAACTCTAGCGGGAGGCATCGAGAGACCCAGTGCTTC
TRBJ2-2,NA,few,TRBV6-4,CASSDDVGQGPGELFF,TGTGCCAGCAGTGACGATGTGGGACAAGGCCCCGGGGAGCTGTTTTTT
TRBJ2-3,NA,NA,TRBV2,CASRKYAGSDTQYF,TGTGCCAGTAGGAAATATGCAGGTTCAGATACGCAGTATTTT
TRBJ2-7,NA,many,TRBV5-6,CASRWEEAYEQYF,TGTGCCAGCAGATGGGAAGAGGCCTACGAGCAGTACTTC
TRBJ2-1,TRBD2,NA,TRBV19,CASSPGLSGGPDEQFF,TGTGCCAGTAGTCCGGGGCTATCGGGAGGTCCGGATGAGCAGTTCTTC
TRBJ2-3,NA,few,TRBV6-2/TRBV6-3,CASTSGPLAGDATDTQYF,TGTGCCAGCACCTCGGGCCCACTAGCTGGAGATGCGACAGATACGCAGTATTTT
TRBJ2-3,TRBD1,NA,TRBV5-1,CASSPQGSTDTQYF,TGCGCCAGCAGTCCACAGGGGAGCACAGATACGCAGTATTTT
TRBJ2-5,TRBD1,NA,TRBV11-2,CASTIDRIRQGIQETQYF,TGTGCCAGCACTATAGACCGTATAAGACAGGGTATCCAAGAGACCCAGTACTTC
TRBJ1-1,NA,many,TRBV6-5,CASSYSVLKTGLLEAFF,TGTGCCAGCAGTTACTCGGTCCTTAAAACAGGGCTACTAGAAGCTTTCTTT
TRBJ1-2,NA,many,TRBV28,CASSLGGMTTIYGYTF,TGTGCCAGCAGTTTGGGCGGGATGACAACGATCTATGGCTACACCTTC
TRBJ1-1,NA,NA,TRBV6-1,CASSEVWEGGFF,TGTGCCAGCAGTGAAGTTTGGGAGGGAGGTTTCTTT
TRBJ1-5,NA,few,TRBV28,CASRPGSRGSQPHHF,TGTGCCAGCAGGCCTGGCTCACGGGGGAGTCAGCCCCATCATTTT